The 7 T cell receptor beta chains presented below share a single source sample, sequenced in a study of T cell repertoires in ileal Crohn's disease. Sequencing was performed with immunoSEQ multiplex PCR; in TCRdb, only in-frame clones are kept and a portion is missing. The data show thousands of clones, approximately 82% seen once. Sequenced input: ileal tissue. The receptors were gathered from an adult with Crohn's disease.

The V and J genes are TRBV5-5 and TRBJ2-7; TRBD2 aligns across 13 bases. Trimming at V came to 3 bases and at J to 4 bases, leaving 7 bases not matched to a gene. Germline CDR1 reads SGHKS; CDR2 reads YYEKEE (reference sequence). The CDR3 is 16 amino acids. The CDR3 DNA sequence: TGTGCCAGCAGCTGGGCCTGGACTAGCGGGGGTTACGAGCAGTACTTC. As protein: CASSWAWTSGGYEQYF.

This clone has a handful of counts. The chain uses TRBV25-1 and TRBJ1-2; D gene unclear. V lost 3 bases to trimming and J lost 4 bases, with 6 bases between them. Germline CDR1 reads MGHDK; CDR2 reads SYGVNS. The CDR3 is 12 residues long. This CDR3 reads CASSDSRYGYTF. CDR3 in DNA: TGTGCCAGCAGTGATTCTCGCTATGGCTACACCTTC.

The chain couples TRBV19 to TRBJ2-1; 8 positions agree with TRBD2. V gave up 5 bases and J gave up 8 bases; unmatched junction bases: 11. CDR1 and CDR2 (germline): LNHDA, SQIVND (reference sequence). The CDR3 length is 15 residues. CDR3 amino acids: CASSLPGGYGYEQFF. CDR3 nucleotide sequence: TGTGCCAGTAGTTTACCGGGAGGGTATGGGTATGAGCAGTTCTTC. Together with reference TRBV19 and TRBJ2-1, the CDR3 gives the full variable domain: DGGITQSPKYLFRKEGQNVTLSCEQNLNHDAMYWYRQDPGQGLRLIYYSQIVNDFQKGDIAEGYSVSREKKESFPLTVTSAQKNPTAFYLCASSLPGGYGYEQFFGPGTRLTVL.

Of note for this clone: A junction boundary mismatches the germline segment, possibly from a read error. The CDR3 reads CASSLGIPGVSSQPQHF. The CDR3 DNA sequence: TGTGCCAGCAGCCTCGGGATACCCGGTGTCAGCAGTCAGCCCCAGCATTTT. The chain employs TRBV2 and TRBJ1-5; D gene ambiguous. The CDR3 is 17 amino acids. Germline V gives CDR1 SNHLY, CDR2 FYNNEI.

This clone was counted once. This chain connects TRBV5-1 to TRBJ2-1; 7 bases are shared with TRBD1. CDR1 SGHRS and CDR2 YFSETQ come from the germline V gene. The junction had 1 base not matched to a gene; V was cut back by 3 bases and J by 7 bases. The CDR3 runs to 12 residues. The DNA of the CDR3 is TGCGCCAGCAGCTCCAGGGGGAATGAGCAGTTCTTC. This translates into CASSSRGNEQFF.

This clone was picked up one time. The chain combines TRBV28 with TRBJ1-5, with D tentatively TRBD1 (6 bases). Germline CDR1 is MDHEN and CDR2 is SYDVKM. The CDR3 sequence is 15 residues long. Trimming removed 7 bases at V and 2 bases at J, with 15 bases between. In DNA form, the CDR3 reads TGTGCCAGCACCACTCGGGCAGGGGGCAATCAGCCCCAGCATTTT. Amino acids: CASTTRAGGNQPQHF.

The CDR3 DNA is TGTGCCAGCACCTCGGGGGGTCATGGTTATTCACCCCTCCACTTT. Translated: CASTSGGHGYSPLHF. The chain recombines TRBV7-9 with TRBJ1-6; possible D gene TRBD1, 5 bases. Deletions cut 7 bases from V and 8 bases from J, with 18 bases between. The CDR3 runs to 15 residues. Germline assignment: CDR1 SEHNR and CDR2 FQNEAQ (reference sequence).